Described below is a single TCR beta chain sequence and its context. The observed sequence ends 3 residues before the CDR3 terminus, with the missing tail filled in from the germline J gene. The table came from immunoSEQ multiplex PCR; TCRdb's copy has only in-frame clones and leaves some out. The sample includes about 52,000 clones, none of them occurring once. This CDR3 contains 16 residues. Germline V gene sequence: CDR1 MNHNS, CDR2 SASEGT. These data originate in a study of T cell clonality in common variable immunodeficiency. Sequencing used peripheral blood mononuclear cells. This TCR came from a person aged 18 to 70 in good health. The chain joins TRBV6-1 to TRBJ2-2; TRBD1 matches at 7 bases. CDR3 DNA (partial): TGTGCCAGCAGTGAAGCAGGGACAGCCAGGAATTCACCG. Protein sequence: CASSEAGTARNSP. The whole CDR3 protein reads CASSEAGTARNSPLFF.